These 9 T cell receptor beta chains originate from one sample sequenced in a study of blood T cell repertoires in COVID-19 (dated by TCRdb to the early 2020s). Libraries were built with the immunoSEQ multiplex PCR assay. TCRdb carries this immuneACCESS record with in-frame sequences only. Its versions omit some clonotypes, under half of them owing to an unresolved V gene in the studies checked, with the rest unexplained. Present in this sample are about 170,000 clones, roughly 84% of which were seen just once. The ten largest clones represent about 14% of the sample. Sequenced input: peripheral blood. These receptor sequences come from an older woman with COVID-19, enrolled during active disease.

In this sample, this clone turned up once. The chain uses TRBV12-3 or TRBV12-4 and TRBJ2-5; TRBD1 is a possible D gene (6 bases). The V gene lost 8 bases and the J gene lost 5 bases, with 9 bases spanning the gap. This CDR3 has 11 residues. The CDR3 spells CASAGAETQYF. Here the CDR3 DNA reads TGTGCCAGCGCAGGGGCGGAGACCCAGTACTTC.

The chain has TRBV19 and TRBJ1-2; D possibly corresponds to TRBD1 (5 bases). Germline lookup yields CDR1 LNHDA and CDR2 SQIVND (reference sequence). V was cut by 6 bases and J by 6 bases, with 11 bases left in between. This CDR3 contains 12 residues. Written as DNA, the CDR3 is TGTGCCAGTAGATTAGGGGCAAATGGCTACACCTTC. Translating gives CASRLGANGYTF.

The chain links TRBV5-8 to TRBJ2-3; D perhaps matches TRBD2 (5 bases). The ends were cut back, 0 bases at V and 0 bases at J, with 8 bases in the middle. This CDR3 has 15 residues. Germline V CDR1 and CDR2: SGHTS, YDEGEE. The CDR3 here is CASSLASQSTDTQYF. In DNA, the CDR3 is TGTGCCAGCAGCTTGGCTAGCCAAAGCACAGATACGCAGTATTTT. The full variable domain, with the rest looked up from reference TRBV5-8 and TRBJ2-3, is EAGVTQSPTHLIKTRGQQATLRCSPISGHTSVYWYQQALGLGLQFLLWYDEGEERNRGNFPPRFSGRQFPNYSSELNVNALELEDSALYLCASSLASQSTDTQYFGPGTRLTVL.

This clone occurred a few times. The CDR3 DNA sequence: TGTGCCAGCTGCCTAGCGGGGTCCTACGAGCAGTACTTC. Translating it yields CASCLAGSYEQYF. V and J are TRBV6-5 and TRBJ2-7; 9 bases fit TRBD2. The CDR3 covers 13 residues. J gave up 1 base and V 8 bases, and 3 bases lay outside the gene matches. The germline CDR1 and CDR2 sequences are MNHEY and SVGAGI.

The rearrangement joins TRBV28 to TRBJ2-7; 7 bases fit TRBD1. Unmatched junction bases numbered 9, after V lost 5 bases and J lost 5 bases. This CDR3 region has 14 residues. Germline V lookup: CDR1 MDHEN, CDR2 SYDVKM. The CDR3 sequence: CASSRSTGANEQYV. The CDR3 nucleotides are TGTGCCAGCAGTCGAAGTACAGGGGCGAACGAGCAGTACGTC.

The chain links TRBV19 to TRBJ2-5, with TRBD1 matching over 8 bases. Unmatched junction bases numbered 9, after V lost 1 base and J lost 5 bases. The CDR3 is made up of 16 amino acids. Looked up from germline, CDR1 is LNHDA and CDR2 is SQIVND (reference sequence). In nucleotides, the CDR3 is TGTGCCAGTAGTATAGCTCAGGGGGCTTTTCTGGAGACCCAGTACTTC. Residues: CASSIAQGAFLETQYF.

The rearrangement links TRBV11-2 to TRBJ2-3; 10 bases line up with TRBD2. The ends lost 4 bases at V and 2 bases at J; junction bases unmatched: 12. Per germline, CDR1 SGHAT and CDR2 FQNNGV. The CDR3 totals 18 residues. Here the CDR3 reads CASSSGRGAGGPTDTQYF. The CDR3 DNA sequence: TGTGCCAGCAGCTCAGGGAGGGGAGCGGGAGGGCCCACAGATACGCAGTATTTT.

The CDR3 DNA is TGTGCCAGCAGCTTGGCGTTAGAGTATACGCAGTATTTT. It specifies CASSLALEYTQYF. The chain has TRBV5-5 and TRBJ2-3; D gene ambiguous. The CDR3 sequence is 13 residues long. The germline V gene encodes CDR1 SGHKS and CDR2 YYEKEE (reference sequence). The V and J ends lost 0 bases and 7 bases respectively, with 9 bases between them.

This clone has only one observation. V and J are TRBV5-6 and TRBJ2-5, with TRBD1 matching over 7 bases. The CDR3 is 13 amino acids. The germline V gene encodes CDR1 SGHDT and CDR2 YYEEEE. V gave up 4 bases and J gave up 1 base; unmatched junction bases: 1. The CDR3 spells CASSRDSQETQYF. CDR3 DNA sequence: TGTGCCAGCAGCCGGGACAGCCAAGAGACCCAGTACTTC.